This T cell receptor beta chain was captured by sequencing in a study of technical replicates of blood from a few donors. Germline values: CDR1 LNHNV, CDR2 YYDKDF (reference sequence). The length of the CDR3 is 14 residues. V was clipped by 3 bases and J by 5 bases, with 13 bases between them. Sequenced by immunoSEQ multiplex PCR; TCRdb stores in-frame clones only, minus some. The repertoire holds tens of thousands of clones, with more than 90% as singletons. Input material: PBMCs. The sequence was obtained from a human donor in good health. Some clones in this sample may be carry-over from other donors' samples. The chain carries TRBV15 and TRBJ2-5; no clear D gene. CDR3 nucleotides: TGTGCCACCAGCAGCCGGAGTCGTGTTGAGACCCAGTACTTC. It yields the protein CATSSRSRVETQYF.